Below, 5 T cell receptor beta chains from the same sample are listed, as sequenced in a study of T-cell reconstitution after alpha-beta-depleted transplantation in children. Unique molecular identifiers featured in how the TCRbeta library was prepared. A single record per CDR3 protein comes from TCRdb applying MiXCR to the PCR reads. The table lists almost 400,000 distinct CDR3 sequences, roughly 22% of them singletons. Source: PBMCs from the stem cell graft donor, taken from the stem cell graft. Every receptor here comes from a human donor who donated a stem cell graft to a child with acute myeloid leukemia.

This clonotype was counted at least ten times. This chain joins TRBV29-1 and TRBJ2-1; D is perhaps TRBD1 (5 bases). Germline lookup yields CDR1 SQVTM and CDR2 ANQGSEA. The CDR3 covers 12 residues. Trimming cost V 8 bases and J 5 bases, with 13 bases left between them. DNA for the CDR3: TGCAGCTCTAAAATGGGGCACAATGAGCAGTTCTTC. It codes for CSSKMGHNEQFF.

The J gene is TRBJ2-3, the V gene TRBV20-1; no reliable D call. The CDR3 runs to 12 residues. Germline CDR1 is DFQATT and CDR2 is SNEGSKA (reference sequence). V was trimmed by 0 bases and J by 5 bases, leaving 6 bases between them. CDR3 in DNA: TGCAGTGCTAGAGATCTGGGAGATACGCAGTATTTT. It translates to CSARDLGDTQYF.

This clonotype was recorded a few times. The chain has TRBV27 and TRBJ2-1; 8 bases line up with TRBD1. Germline loops: CDR1 MNHEY, CDR2 SMNVEV (reference sequence). After removal of 3 bases from V and 4 bases from J, the junction contained 5 bases not matched to a gene. The CDR3 has 15 amino acids. The CDR3 sequence is CASSLTGVLYNEQFF. The CDR3 DNA sequence: TGTGCCAGCAGTTTGACAGGGGTTTTGTACAATGAGCAGTTCTTC.

This clonotype has only a few counts. J is TRBJ2-2 and V is TRBV5-1, with TRBD1 identical over 7 bases. This CDR3 contains 16 residues. With V trimmed by 2 bases and J by 0 bases, 4 bases remained unmatched. Germline-derived CDR1 and CDR2 are SGHRS and YFSETQ. In nucleotides, the CDR3 is TGCGCCAGCAGCTTAAACAGGGGATCGAACACCGGGGAGCTGTTTTTT. This codes for CASSLNRGSNTGELFF.

The chain is built from TRBV5-4 and TRBJ2-1; 12 bases align to TRBD2. The CDR3 is made up of 15 amino acids. Germline V gives CDR1 SGHNT, CDR2 YYREEE (reference sequence). V lost 6 bases, J lost 8 bases, and 9 bases stayed unmatched. This CDR3 is CASTSLAGGPYEQFF. CDR3 DNA: TGTGCCAGCACCTCCCTAGCGGGAGGGCCCTATGAGCAGTTCTTC.